This entry lists 20 T cell receptor beta chains sequenced from one sample in a study of control samples from healthy donors and cancer patients. The data were produced by immunoSEQ multiplex PCR, yet TCRdb's version contains in-frame clones alone and is incomplete. The sample has around 150,000 clones, approximately 88% seen once; the top ten hold roughly 5%. What was sequenced was blood. These receptors all stem from a man aged 25-45 years in good health.

This clone has a single count. This chain connects TRBV6-2 or TRBV6-3 to TRBJ2-1; possible D gene TRBD1, 6 bases. Trimming took 2 bases from V and 4 from J, leaving 12 bases between them. CDR1 is MNHEY and CDR2 is SVGEGT in the germline V gene. This CDR3 contains 15 residues. CDR3 protein: CASSYERQAYNEQFF. The CDR3 nucleotides are TGTGCCAGCAGTTACGAGCGACAGGCATACAATGAGCAGTTCTTC.

The gene calls are TRBV2 and TRBJ2-1, with 7 bases fitting TRBD2. The V gene's germline CDR1 is SNHLY and CDR2 FYNNEI. J gave up 6 bases and V 8 bases, and 4 bases lay outside the gene matches. The CDR3 covers 12 residues. The CDR3 DNA sequence: TGTGCCAGCCGGGGGGTGAGCAATGAGCAGTTCTTC. Protein product: CASRGVSNEQFF.

CDR3 residues: CASSQDLDSQPQHF. The CDR3 nucleotides read TGCGCCAGCAGCCAAGATTTGGATAGTCAGCCCCAGCATTTT. The V call is TRBV4-3, the J call TRBJ1-5; D gene uncertain. The length of the CDR3 is 14 residues. Germline V gene lookup returns CDR1 LGHNA and CDR2 YSLEER. Deletions cut 0 bases from V and 6 bases from J, with 9 bases between.

V gene TRBV6-1 combines with J gene TRBJ2-5; the D gene is possibly TRBD1 (5 bases). The CDR3 runs to 16 residues. The germline V gene encodes CDR1 MNHNS and CDR2 SASEGT. Trimming stripped 2 bases from V and 1 base from J, with 14 bases between. The CDR3 DNA sequence: TGTGCCAGCAGTGAAAGGGTAGGGGCCATCCAAGAGACCCAGTACTTC. Amino acids: CASSERVGAIQETQYF.

The rearrangement uses TRBV14 and TRBJ1-2; D is perhaps TRBD1 (5 bases). The germline V gene encodes CDR1 SGHDN and CDR2 FVKESK. V was trimmed by 0 bases and J by 4 bases, leaving 12 bases between them. The CDR3 consists of 15 residues. CDR3 in amino acids: CASSQEGRQFYGYTF. CDR3 DNA: TGTGCCAGCAGCCAAGAGGGCCGACAGTTCTATGGCTACACCTTC.

This clone was seen once. V usage is TRBV29-1 and J usage is TRBJ1-4; tentative D call: TRBD1 (5 bases). Germline V gives CDR1 SQVTM, CDR2 ANQGSEA. The CDR3 is 14 amino acids. Trimming took off 5 bases at V and 7 bases at J, with 17 bases between the two ends. The CDR3: CSVKTGTRSEKLFF. The CDR3 coding sequence is TGCAGCGTTAAGACCGGGACTCGAAGTGAAAAACTGTTTTTT. Full variable domain (remainder filled in from reference TRBV29-1 and TRBJ1-4): SAVISQKPSRDICQRGTSLTIQCQVDSQVTMMFWYRQQPGQSLTLIATANQGSEATYESGFVIDKFPISRPNLTFSTLTVSNMSPEDSSIYLCSVKTGTRSEKLFFGSGTQLSVL.

V usage is TRBV5-6 and J usage is TRBJ2-5, with D unresolved. The CDR3 extends over 15 amino acids. Trimming shortened V by 1 base and J by 1 base, and 11 bases separated the two germline ends. CDR1 and CDR2 (germline): SGHDT, YYEEEE. CDR3 region: CASSLSLYSQETQYF. The CDR3 coding sequence is TGTGCCAGCAGCTTGTCATTGTACAGCCAAGAGACCCAGTACTTC.

V gene TRBV25-1 combines with J gene TRBJ2-2, with D hard to call. V was trimmed by 1 base and J by 1 base, leaving 16 bases between them. The CDR3 consists of 18 residues. The germline CDR1 and CDR2 sequences are MGHDK and SYGVNS. CDR3 nucleotides: TGTGCCAGCAGTGAATTTCGCCACGGGCCAGTGAACACCGGGGAGCTGTTTTTT. Translating it yields CASSEFRHGPVNTGELFF.

This chain uses TRBV5-1 with TRBJ2-5; D is uncertain. Germline CDR1 is SGHRS and CDR2 is YFSETQ. The CDR3 extends over 15 amino acids. The V end was cut by 4 bases, the J end by 1 base, with 14 bases between. For the CDR3, the DNA is TGCGCCAGCAGCCCCTCTTCGTCTGCCCAAGAGACCCAGTACTTC. This encodes CASSPSSSAQETQYF.

This chain connects TRBV2 to TRBJ2-4; tentatively, D is TRBD1 or TRBD2 (5 bases each). Trimming left V 6 bases short and J 7 bases short, with 10 bases between. Germline CDR1 SNHLY, CDR2 FYNNEI. The CDR3 is made up of 12 amino acids. The CDR3 region has the DNA TGTGCCAGCAGGGGGGACGGGAACATTCAGTACTTC. This translates into CASRGDGNIQYF.

The genes are TRBV7-6 and TRBJ1-2, with D uncertain. From germline, CDR1 is SGHVS and CDR2 FNYEAQ. Trimming took 6 bases from V and 8 from J, leaving 16 bases between them. This CDR3 comprises 13 residues. DNA of the CDR3: TGTGCCAGCAGTGGGGAGGTCCTTCAAGGCTACACCTTC. This translates into CASSGEVLQGYTF.

V is TRBV9 and J is TRBJ2-3, with 11 bases identical to TRBD2. The CDR3 extends over 16 amino acids. V lost 0 bases and J lost 3; bases outside the gene matches: 3. Germline CDR1 and CDR2: SGDLS and YYNGEE. The CDR3 sequence: CASSVGASGRTDTQYF. CDR3 bases: TGTGCCAGCAGCGTAGGGGCTAGCGGGAGGACAGATACGCAGTATTTT.

The V gene is TRBV5-4, the J gene TRBJ2-1; TRBD1 matches 7 bases. Per the germline V gene, CDR1 is SGHNT and CDR2 is YYREEE (reference sequence). J was trimmed by 5 bases and V by 6 bases; bases with no gene match: 14. The CDR3 consists of 16 residues. Here the CDR3 DNA reads TGTGCCAGCACCAACCGTCGTCGGGACAGAAACAATGAGCAGTTCTTC. This translates into CASTNRRRDRNNEQFF.

This clone was seen a single time. The chain uses TRBV3-1 (or the pseudogene TRBV3-2) and TRBJ1-1; no reliable D call. Germline CDR1 and CDR2: LGHDT and YNNKEL (reference sequence). V was trimmed by 4 bases and J by 4 bases, leaving 10 bases between them. CDR3 length: 13 residues. The CDR3 region is CASSLTETTEAFF. The CDR3 region has the DNA TGTGCCAGCAGCCTTACCGAGACCACTGAAGCTTTCTTT.

The rearrangement uses TRBV4-3 and TRBJ1-5, with a possible D match to TRBD1 (5 bases). The V and J ends lost 0 bases and 6 bases respectively, with 18 bases between them. The CDR3 runs 17 residues. Germline CDR1 and CDR2: LGHNA and YSLEER. For the CDR3, the DNA is TGCGCCAGCAGCCAAGATAGCCTCACAGGCGGGCGTCAGCCCCAGCATTTT. This gives the protein CASSQDSLTGGRQPQHF.

V and J are TRBV7-3 and TRBJ2-3; D might be TRBD2 (6 bases). The CDR3 contains 18 residues. Germline CDR1 SGHTA, CDR2 FQGTGA. V shed 0 bases and J shed 4 bases, with 20 bases lying between them. The CDR3 here is CASSLTRGGKPPPDTQYF. The DNA of the CDR3 is TGTGCCAGCAGCTTAACAAGGGGCGGGAAACCCCCCCCAGATACGCAGTATTTT.

The chain is built from TRBV19 and TRBJ1-2; D might be TRBD1 (6 bases). V was trimmed by 4 bases and J by 8 bases, leaving 14 bases between them. This CDR3 is built from 13 residues. CDR1 and CDR2 (germline): LNHDA, SQIVND (reference sequence). The CDR3 protein is CASSNPGARGYTF. The CDR3 DNA is TGTGCCAGTAGTAACCCGGGGGCCCGGGGCTACACCTTC.

The chain combines TRBV12-3 or TRBV12-4 with TRBJ2-5; no definite D call. V was pared by 6 bases and J by 5 bases, with 7 bases between. CDR3 length equals 11 residues. The CDR3 reads CASSSRETQYF. CDR3 sequence (DNA): TGTGCCAGCAGCTCCAGGGAGACCCAGTACTTC.

This clone was seen once. This chain joins TRBV4-2 and TRBJ2-3, with a tentative D call TRBD1 (6 bases). CDR1 is LGHNA, CDR2 YNFKEQ, per germline. Trimming stripped 7 bases from V and 5 bases from J, with 16 bases between. The CDR3 covers 14 residues. The CDR3 reads CASNPGHGGDTQYF. The DNA for the CDR3 is TGTGCCAGCAACCCGGGACACGGCGGAGATACGCAGTATTTT.

The chain is built from TRBV19 and TRBJ1-5, with 8 bases matching TRBD1. Per the germline V gene, CDR1 is LNHDA and CDR2 is SQIVND (reference sequence). The CDR3 has 13 amino acids. The junction had 5 bases not matched to a gene; V was cut back by 3 bases and J by 10 bases. The CDR3 sequence is CASSIDRGGPQHF. In DNA form, the CDR3 reads TGTGCCAGTAGTATTGACAGGGGAGGTCCCCAGCATTTT.